One and the same sample provided the 18 T cell receptor beta chains below, sequenced in a study. Amplification of TRBV12-4/TRBJ1-2 clonotypes used adaptor-ligated barcode primers. TCRdb re-analysed the multiplex PCR reads in MiXCR, keeping a single row per CDR3 protein. The repertoire holds some 2,000 distinct CDR3 sequences, with about 1.2% as singletons. Sample: naive CD4+ T cells sorted from blood. Indicated subset: naive CD4+ T cells, CD4+CD45RA+CD25-. The receptors here all came from a female donor with breast cancer.

This clonotype was seen only a few times. The chain joins TRBV12-3 or TRBV12-4 to TRBJ1-2, with 7 bases identical to TRBD1. The V and J ends lost 6 bases and 3 bases, in that order; junction bases with no gene match: 13. The CDR3 loop spans 16 amino acids. CDR3 residues: CASRRQGLGFDYGYTF. CDR3 nucleotides: TGTGCCAGCAGAAGACAGGGTCTAGGCTTTGACTATGGCTACACCTTC.

This clonotype was picked up many times. J is TRBJ1-2 and V is TRBV12-3 or TRBV12-4, with D hard to call. Trimming cost V 4 bases and J 1 base, with 7 bases left between them. The CDR3 runs 13 residues. The CDR3 region has the DNA TGTGCCAGCAGTTCCGCGGGTAACTATGGCTACACCTTC. Translated: CASSSAGNYGYTF.

Relative to its sample, this clonotype is medium-sized. The V gene is TRBV12-3 or TRBV12-4, the J gene TRBJ1-2; D call uncertain. The V end was cut by 2 bases, the J end by 3 bases, with 7 bases between. This CDR3 comprises 13 residues. The CDR3 reads CASSLSSHYGYTF. In DNA form, the CDR3 reads TGTGCCAGCAGTTTAAGCTCGCACTATGGCTACACCTTC.

This clonotype was found a few times. The CDR3 sequence: CASSLALSGSYGYTF. CDR3 nucleotides: TGTGCCAGCAGTTTAGCGCTAAGCGGATCATATGGCTACACCTTC. This sequence joins TRBV12-3 or TRBV12-4 and TRBJ1-2; the D is unclear. V shed 0 bases and J shed 5 bases, with 13 bases lying between them. CDR3 length equals 15 residues.

This clonotype is large (0.1 to 1%). The rearrangement links TRBV12-3 or TRBV12-4 to TRBJ1-2; no clear D. This CDR3 contains 14 residues. Trimming left V 3 bases short and J 2 bases short, with 10 bases between. CDR3 coding DNA: TGTGCCAGCAGTTTCACCCTCGGGAACTATGGCTACACCTTC. This translates into CASSFTLGNYGYTF.

This clonotype is classed as medium-sized. The V gene is TRBV12-3 or TRBV12-4, the J gene TRBJ1-2; TRBD1 agrees at 7 bases. This CDR3 contains 16 residues. With V trimmed by 3 bases and J by 0 bases, 7 bases remained unmatched. The CDR3: CASSFLDRVANYGYTF. Here the CDR3 DNA reads TGTGCCAGCAGTTTCCTCGACAGGGTAGCTAACTATGGCTACACCTTC.

In its sample, this clonotype ranks as medium-sized (0.01 to 0.1%). The chain carries TRBV12-3 or TRBV12-4 and TRBJ1-2, with TRBD1 identical over 7 bases. Unmatched junction bases numbered 9, after V lost 6 bases and J lost 5 bases. There are 14 residues in the CDR3. CDR3 sequence: CASSRRQGEYGYTF. CDR3 nucleotides: TGTGCCAGCAGCCGCCGACAGGGTGAATATGGCTACACCTTC.

Sample share makes this clonotype medium-sized. The gene calls are TRBV12-3 or TRBV12-4 and TRBJ1-2; D is ambiguous. CDR3 size: 12 residues. Trimming took 5 bases from V and 2 from J, leaving 6 bases between them. CDR3 in amino acids: CASSGENYGYTF. DNA of the CDR3: TGTGCCAGCAGTGGCGAGAACTATGGCTACACCTTC.

This clonotype is medium-sized within its sample. The chain combines TRBV12-3 or TRBV12-4 with TRBJ1-2, with D unresolved. The CDR3 is made up of 14 amino acids. V was trimmed by 1 base and J by 4 bases, leaving 10 bases between them. The CDR3 region has the DNA TGTGCCAGCAGTTTAGGTGCAGGTTCCTATGGCTACACCTTC. Protein product: CASSLGAGSYGYTF.

This clonotype is medium-sized within its sample. The J gene is TRBJ1-2, the V gene TRBV12-3 or TRBV12-4; tentative D call: TRBD1 (6 bases). This CDR3 region has 13 residues. V was cut by 5 bases and J by 9 bases, with 16 bases left in between. The CDR3 sequence is CASSPTGKISYTF. The CDR3, as DNA: TGTGCCAGCAGTCCCACAGGGAAGATCAGCTACACCTTC.

Within the sample, this clonotype is medium-sized. The chain couples TRBV12-3 or TRBV12-4 to TRBJ1-2, with D unclear. V lost 3 bases and J lost 2, with 10 bases in between. This CDR3 has 14 residues. The CDR3 sequence: CASSFGSLNYGYTF. CDR3 DNA sequence: TGTGCCAGCAGTTTCGGGTCCTTAAACTATGGCTACACCTTC.

Ten or more counts support this clonotype. The V call is TRBV12-3 or TRBV12-4, the J call TRBJ1-2, with a possible D match to TRBD1 (6 bases). CDR3 length: 15 amino acids. V was clipped by 4 bases and J by 0 bases, with 12 bases between them. This CDR3 reads CASSSTRTANYGYTF. The CDR3 DNA reads TGTGCCAGCAGTTCCACCAGGACAGCTAACTATGGCTACACCTTC.

In its sample, this clonotype is medium-sized. The J gene is TRBJ1-2, the V gene TRBV12-3 or TRBV12-4; D not resolved. This CDR3 contains 11 residues. V lost 6 bases to trimming and J lost 5 bases, with 7 bases between them. The CDR3 DNA follows: TGTGCCAGCAGCTCTTCATATGGCTACACCTTC. Protein product: CASSSSYGYTF.

By frequency in the sample, this clonotype is medium-sized. V usage is TRBV12-3 or TRBV12-4 and J usage is TRBJ1-2; D is uncertain. The CDR3 totals 12 residues. V was cut by 3 bases and J by 8 bases, with 10 bases left in between. The CDR3 spells CASSFEGNGYTF. For the CDR3, the DNA is TGTGCCAGCAGTTTTGAGGGTAACGGCTACACCTTC.

J is TRBJ1-2 and V is TRBV12-3 or TRBV12-4; 7 positions match TRBD1. This CDR3 spans 12 amino acids. The V and J ends lost 6 bases and 8 bases, in that order; junction bases with no gene match: 6. The CDR3, as DNA: TGTGCCAGCAGCGGACAGGTGGGCGGCTACACCTTC. As protein: CASSGQVGGYTF.

This clonotype rates as large. V and J are TRBV12-3 or TRBV12-4 and TRBJ1-2; TRBD1 is a possible D gene (5 bases). Deletions cut 0 bases from V and 0 bases from J, with 8 bases between. This CDR3 spans 15 amino acids. Here the CDR3 reads CASSLAQGTNYGYTF. CDR3 sequence (DNA): TGTGCCAGCAGTTTAGCGCAGGGAACTAACTATGGCTACACCTTC.

This clonotype is categorized as large (0.1 to 1%). The rearrangement links TRBV12-3 or TRBV12-4 to TRBJ1-2; 9 bases line up with TRBD1. J was trimmed by 6 bases and V by 4 bases; bases with no gene match: 9. This CDR3 contains 15 residues. The CDR3 DNA sequence: TGTGCCAGCAGTTCGACCGGGACAGGGAGGGATGGCTACACCTTC. Translating gives CASSSTGTGRDGYTF.

In its sample, this clonotype is large. The chain is built from TRBV12-3 or TRBV12-4 and TRBJ1-2, with unresolved D. The V gene lost 2 bases and the J gene lost 7 bases, with 5 bases spanning the gap. The length of the CDR3 is 11 residues. The CDR3 spells CASSLRSGYTF. The CDR3 nucleotides are TGTGCCAGCAGTTTAAGGTCTGGCTACACCTTC.